The 16 T cell receptor beta chains below were found in one sample sequenced in a study of blood T cell repertoires in COVID-19. Clones were sequenced by immunoSEQ multiplex PCR, and TCRdb holds only the in-frame ones, with some missing. The sample lists approximately 210,000 clones; 80% to 85% were seen once. The sequencing input was peripheral blood. These receptors all come from a human donor in a cohort sampled during active COVID-19.

The chain recombines TRBV2 with TRBJ1-5; no reliable D call. Germline CDR1 SNHLY, CDR2 FYNNEI. The CDR3 runs to 13 residues. Trimming removed 6 bases from V and 3 bases from J, with 9 bases in between. The CDR3 protein is CASSPQNNQPQHF. The CDR3 DNA reads TGTGCCAGCAGCCCCCAGAACAATCAGCCCCAGCATTTT.

The chain couples TRBV20-1 to TRBJ2-5, with 7 bases aligning to TRBD2. The CDR3 has 13 amino acids. CDR1 is DFQATT, CDR2 SNEGSKA, per germline (reference sequence). After removal of 3 bases from V and 4 bases from J, the junction contained 5 bases not matched to a gene. The DNA for the CDR3 is TGCAGTGCTAGTGGGTTAGCGGGAGAGACCCAGTACTTC. Amino acid sequence: CSASGLAGETQYF.

The chain joins TRBV2 to TRBJ1-2, with D possibly TRBD1 on 6 matching bases. The V gene's germline CDR1 is SNHLY and CDR2 FYNNEI. This CDR3 contains 14 residues. V shed 4 bases and J shed 4 bases, with 13 bases lying between them. DNA for the CDR3: TGTGCCAGCAGTGCTATCAGGGGAAGCTATGGCTACACCTTC. Translation gives CASSAIRGSYGYTF.

The rearrangement uses TRBV24-1 and TRBJ2-3; 8 bases fit TRBD1. The CDR3 has 14 amino acids. V dropped 9 bases and J dropped 2; count of bases not matched to a gene: 6. Germline V lookup: CDR1 KGHDR, CDR2 SFDVKD. DNA of the CDR3: TGTGCCACCGAACGGACAGGGTCCACAGATACGCAGTATTTT. As protein: CATERTGSTDTQYF.

V usage is TRBV5-5 and J usage is TRBJ1-6; D gene ambiguous. Germline-derived CDR1 and CDR2 are SGHKS and YYEKEE (reference sequence). This CDR3 spans 16 amino acids. V was shortened by 5 bases and J by 0 bases, with 12 bases between the two germline ends. This CDR3 reads CASSFHPSSYNSPLHF. The CDR3, as DNA: TGTGCCAGCAGTTTTCACCCGAGCTCCTATAATTCACCCCTCCACTTT.

J is TRBJ1-1 and V is TRBV9; D remains unclear. Germline loops: CDR1 SGDLS, CDR2 YYNGEE. V shed 4 bases and J shed 6 bases, with 16 bases lying between them. The CDR3 runs 14 residues. The CDR3 region is CASSPAGGRAEAFF. For the CDR3, the DNA is TGTGCCAGCAGCCCGGCCGGAGGAAGGGCTGAAGCTTTCTTT. Looking up the rest from reference TRBV9 and TRBJ1-1 gives the full variable domain: DSGVTQTPKHLITATGQRVTLRCSPRSGDLSVYWYQQSLDQGLQFLIQYYNGEERAKGNILERFSAQQFPDLHSELNLSSLELGDSALYFCASSPAGGRAEAFFGQGTRLTVV.

CDR3 bases: TGTGCCAGCAGCTACGAAGGCGGGGGCAGCTTCTACGAGCAGTACGTC. This encodes CASSYEGGGSFYEQYV. V and J are TRBV7-6 and TRBJ2-7, with D possibly matching TRBD2 (7 bases). V was shortened by 4 bases and J by 3 bases, with 19 bases between the two germline ends. Germline-derived CDR1 and CDR2 are SGHVS and FNYEAQ. This CDR3 comprises 16 residues.

The rearrangement uses TRBV18 and TRBJ2-7; TRBD2 matches 11 bases. The CDR3 is 15 amino acids. CDR1 is KGHSH and CDR2 is LQKENI in the germline V gene. Trimming cost V 6 bases and J 3 bases; bases outside gene matches: 7. The CDR3 loop is CASSLPSGGYYEQYF. The CDR3 DNA is TGTGCCAGCTCGCTCCCTAGCGGGGGGTACTACGAGCAGTACTTC.

The rearrangement joins TRBV15 to TRBJ1-5; D possibly corresponds to TRBD1 (5 bases). The germline V and J ends were trimmed by 0 bases and 0 bases, with 15 bases remaining between them. CDR1 LNHNV and CDR2 YYDKDF come from the germline V gene (reference sequence). The CDR3 extends over 18 amino acids. The CDR3 spells CATSRDFGGGYSNQPQHF. The CDR3 DNA reads TGTGCCACCAGCAGAGATTTCGGGGGAGGCTATAGCAATCAGCCCCAGCATTTT.

This clone was recorded a few times. The V call is TRBV28, the J call TRBJ2-3, with 10 bases matching TRBD2. The junction had 14 bases not matched to a gene; V was cut back by 6 bases and J by 2 bases. CDR3 size: 18 residues. CDR1 is MDHEN and CDR2 is SYDVKM in the germline V gene. CDR3 in amino acids: CASSPSGSGGAYTDTQYF. DNA of the CDR3: TGTGCCAGCAGCCCTAGCGGGAGTGGGGGCGCTTACACAGATACGCAGTATTTT.

The rearrangement joins TRBV3-1 (or the pseudogene TRBV3-2) to TRBJ1-1; D not certain. With 1 base removed from V and 2 bases from J, the gap between germline ends came to 8 bases. The CDR3 consists of 14 residues. The germline V gene has CDR1 LGHDT and CDR2 YNNKEL (reference sequence). The CDR3 region has the DNA TGTGCCAGCAGCCAAGTGGTCAGTAACACTGAAGCTTTCTTT. As protein: CASSQVVSNTEAFF.

The count of this clone is one. The chain is built from TRBV27 and TRBJ2-1; 12 nucleotides align to TRBD2. V was pared by 2 bases and J by 5 bases, with 1 base of the junction left unmatched. CDR3 length: 15 amino acids. Germline V gene lookup returns CDR1 MNHEY and CDR2 SMNVEV (reference sequence). The CDR3 spells CASSLRLAGDNEQFF. CDR3 nucleotides: TGTGCCAGCAGTTTACGACTAGCGGGAGACAATGAGCAGTTCTTC.

This CDR3 reads CASSPRDRGRITEAFF. The CDR3 DNA sequence: TGTGCCAGCAGTCCACGGGACAGGGGGCGCATCACTGAAGCTTTCTTT. This sequence joins TRBV6-6 and TRBJ1-1, with 12 bases aligning to TRBD1. J was trimmed by 4 bases and V by 5 bases; bases with no gene match: 8. Per germline, CDR1 MNHNY and CDR2 SVGAGI (reference sequence). The CDR3 has 16 amino acids.

This clone has a handful of counts. The rearrangement links TRBV7-2 to TRBJ1-1; D possibly corresponds to TRBD1 (5 bases). The CDR3 loop spans 15 amino acids. Looked up from germline, CDR1 is SGHTA and CDR2 is FQGNSA. V lost 5 bases, J lost 4 bases, and 17 bases lay in between. The CDR3 DNA sequence: TGTGCCAGCAGCGCCCTCGGATGGGGCCGCACTGAAGCTTTCTTT. The encoded protein is CASSALGWGRTEAFF.

The V call is TRBV19, the J call TRBJ2-1, with D perhaps matching TRBD2 (6 bases). The CDR3 runs to 14 residues. V was shortened by 9 bases and J by 5 bases, with 17 bases between the two germline ends. CDR1 is LNHDA and CDR2 is SQIVND in the germline V gene (reference sequence). This chain's CDR3 is CASQRRGYNNEQFF. DNA of the CDR3: TGTGCCAGCCAAAGGCGGGGCTATAACAATGAGCAGTTCTTC.

The rearrangement links TRBV30 to TRBJ2-1; 7 nucleotides agree with TRBD1. J was trimmed by 4 bases and V by 8 bases; bases with no gene match: 5. CDR3 length: 12 amino acids. Germline V gives CDR1 GTSNPN, CDR2 SVGIG (reference sequence). The CDR3 nucleotides read TGTGCCGGAAGACAGGGATACAATGAGCAGTTCTTC. This codes for CAGRQGYNEQFF.